These 22 T cell receptor beta chains were all obtained from the same sample, sequenced in a study of beta chain features in type 1 diabetes. All of the isolated RNA was reverse transcribed, so expressed TCRB transcripts were sequenced. Produced via immunoSEQ multiplex PCR; TCRdb's table is partial and in-frame only. The sample carries more than 300,000 clones, around 8% recorded once. Material: central memory CD4+ T cells from blood. These receptors came from a woman aged 18-29 years in good health.

This clone has a handful of counts. This could be a read error, since a much larger clone is one nucleotide away. The rearrangement joins TRBV11-2 to TRBJ1-4; 8 bases match TRBD1. This CDR3 is built from 14 residues. J was trimmed by 8 bases and V by 5 bases; bases with no gene match: 7. Germline V gene lookup returns CDR1 SGHAT and CDR2 FQNNGV. CDR3 residues: CASSPGQGNEKLFF. In DNA, the CDR3 is TGTGCCAGCAGCCCCGGACAGGGAAACGAAAAACTGTTTTTT.

This clone was observed many times. The chain links TRBV4-3 to TRBJ2-1; 7 bases map to TRBD2. Per the germline V gene, CDR1 is LGHNA and CDR2 is YSLEER. The CDR3 loop spans 12 amino acids. The V and J ends lost 2 bases and 10 bases, in that order; junction bases with no gene match: 2. The CDR3 loop is CASSQQAGEQFF. Written as DNA, the CDR3 is TGCGCCAGCAGCCAACAAGCGGGAGAGCAGTTCTTC.

The genes are TRBV27 and TRBJ2-5, with D possibly being TRBD1 (6 bases). The CDR3 covers 16 residues. Per the germline V gene, CDR1 is MNHEY and CDR2 is SMNVEV (reference sequence). V dropped 5 bases and J dropped 7 bases, with 23 bases sitting between them. CDR3 loop: CASSPGQRGLIWTQYF. CDR3 DNA: TGTGCCAGCAGTCCCGGACAGCGTGGTTTAATTTGGACCCAGTACTTC.

This chain connects TRBV15 to TRBJ2-2; 7 bases match TRBD1. Unmatched junction bases numbered 7, after V lost 8 bases and J lost 4 bases. The germline V gene encodes CDR1 LNHNV and CDR2 YYDKDF (reference sequence). The CDR3 has 14 residues. This chain's CDR3 is CATGQGVTTGELFF. The CDR3 nucleotides are TGTGCCACCGGTCAGGGGGTGACCACCGGGGAGCTGTTTTTT.

This clone was detected a few times. This chain uses TRBV5-4 with TRBJ2-1; 8 bases match TRBD2. This CDR3 comprises 14 residues. The trim removed 9 bases at V and 8 bases at J, leaving 13 bases unmatched. Per germline, CDR1 SGHNT and CDR2 YYREEE (reference sequence). The CDR3 sequence: CATQVGASGYEQFF. The CDR3 DNA is TGTGCCACCCAAGTAGGGGCTAGCGGGTATGAGCAGTTCTTC.

The chain recombines TRBV19 with TRBJ2-1, with a possible D match to TRBD1 (5 bases). Deletions cut 2 bases from V and 3 bases from J, with 8 bases between. CDR1 is LNHDA, CDR2 SQIVND, per germline (reference sequence). The CDR3 runs 14 residues. CDR3 in DNA: TGTGCCAGTAGTATAAGGGGCAGCTACAATGAGCAGTTCTTC. It translates to CASSIRGSYNEQFF. Combining the CDR3 with reference TRBV19 and TRBJ2-1 gives the whole variable domain DGGITQSPKYLFRKEGQNVTLSCEQNLNHDAMYWYRQDPGQGLRLIYYSQIVNDFQKGDIAEGYSVSREKKESFPLTVTSAQKNPTAFYLCASSIRGSYNEQFFGPGTRLTVL.

This clone was counted a few times. This chain connects TRBV4-3 to TRBJ1-1, with D unresolved. This CDR3 region has 20 residues. Germline assignment: CDR1 LGHNA and CDR2 YSLEER. V dropped 1 base and J dropped 5 bases, with 29 bases sitting between them. CDR3 region: CASSQGVVESRGPRGTEAFF. The CDR3 DNA follows: TGCGCCAGCAGCCAAGGCGTTGTTGAATCCCGCGGCCCACGGGGAACTGAAGCTTTCTTT.

This clone was counted many times. The chain carries TRBV18 and TRBJ1-3; D ambiguous. V was trimmed by 2 bases and J by 7 bases, leaving 6 bases between them. Per germline, CDR1 KGHSH and CDR2 LQKENI. The CDR3 consists of 12 residues. CDR3 amino acids: CASSPEVNTIYF. The DNA for the CDR3 is TGTGCCAGCTCACCAGAGGTGAACACCATATATTTT.

This clone came up many times. The chain employs TRBV15 and TRBJ1-1; TRBD1 matches at 7 bases. Germline V lookup: CDR1 LNHNV, CDR2 YYDKDF (reference sequence). Trimming at V came to 0 bases and at J to 7 bases, leaving 5 bases not matched to a gene. This CDR3 is built from 14 residues. The CDR3 coding sequence is TGTGCCACCAGCAGAGACCGCGGACAGGATGAAGCTTTCTTT. As protein: CATSRDRGQDEAFF.

The chain carries TRBV5-1 and TRBJ2-7; 9 bases match TRBD1. Losses at the gene ends were 4 bases for V and 5 bases for J; bases not matched to a gene: 10. The germline V gene encodes CDR1 SGHRS and CDR2 YFSETQ. This CDR3 region has 15 residues. CDR3: CASSPLPGQGHEQYF. The DNA for the CDR3 is TGCGCCAGCAGCCCTCTTCCGGGACAGGGCCACGAGCAGTACTTC.

This clone came up many times. This chain joins TRBV11-2 and TRBJ1-1; D uncertain. The CDR3 sequence is 14 residues long. Trimming took 5 bases from V and 0 from J, leaving 10 bases between them. Germline V gene sequence: CDR1 SGHAT, CDR2 FQNNGV. This CDR3 is CASSAETMNTEAFF. The CDR3 DNA is TGTGCCAGCAGCGCGGAGACAATGAACACTGAAGCTTTCTTT.

The rearrangement uses TRBV4-3 and TRBJ2-1, with 11 bases identical to TRBD2. Trimming cost V 3 bases and J 6 bases; bases outside gene matches: 7. This CDR3 comprises 16 residues. Germline-derived CDR1 and CDR2 are LGHNA and YSLEER. The CDR3 bases are TGCGCCAGCAGCCAGATACTAGCGGGAGTAGGCAATGAGCAGTTCTTC. It specifies CASSQILAGVGNEQFF.

This clone was observed a few times. V and J are TRBV18 and TRBJ2-2; 9 bases align to TRBD2. The CDR3 extends over 16 amino acids. Trimming at V came to 3 bases and at J to 3 bases, leaving 5 bases not matched to a gene. Per the germline V gene, CDR1 is KGHSH and CDR2 is LQKENI. CDR3 loop: CASSPATSGYTGELFF. CDR3 sequence (DNA): TGTGCCAGCTCACCTGCGACTAGCGGCTACACCGGGGAGCTGTTTTTT.

This clone has only a few counts. The chain has TRBV5-4 and TRBJ2-5, with D uncertain. The V end lost 4 bases, the J end lost 2 bases, and 9 bases lay between the germline ends. Germline CDR1 and CDR2: SGHNT and YYREEE (reference sequence). This CDR3 spans 13 amino acids. CDR3 DNA sequence: TGTGCCAGCAGCCTCGGGTTACAAGAGACCCAGTACTTC. This codes for CASSLGLQETQYF.

In this sample, this clone turned up a few times. V and J are TRBV19 and TRBJ1-1; no clear D. The CDR3 sequence is 15 residues long. Germline V gene sequence: CDR1 LNHDA, CDR2 SQIVND (reference sequence). The V gene lost 6 bases and the J gene lost 4 bases, with 18 bases spanning the gap. This CDR3 reads CASSPTDQRSTEAFF. As DNA, the CDR3 is TGTGCCAGTAGCCCAACGGACCAACGGAGCACTGAAGCTTTCTTT.

The CDR3 loop is CSVEDQSGGYTF. In nucleotides, the CDR3 is TGCAGCGTTGAAGATCAATCAGGGGGCTACACCTTC. This chain joins TRBV29-1 and TRBJ1-2; a weak D match, TRBD1 (5 bases). The V gene's germline CDR1 is SQVTM and CDR2 ANQGSEA. Deletions cut 0 bases from V and 8 bases from J, with 10 bases between. There are 12 residues in the CDR3.

This clone is a singleton in its sample. The chain is built from TRBV2 and TRBJ2-3, with D perhaps matching TRBD2 (6 bases). Trimming removed 8 bases at V and 1 base at J, with 13 bases between. The CDR3 runs 14 residues. Germline V gives CDR1 SNHLY, CDR2 FYNNEI. CDR3 sequence (DNA): TGTGCCAGCGGGGACTCAGCGCGCACAGATACGCAGTATTTT. Amino acids: CASGDSARTDTQYF.

This CDR3 is CASSVAGAHTDTQYF. DNA for the CDR3: TGTGCCAGCTCAGTCGCGGGGGCCCACACAGATACGCAGTATTTT. The chain employs TRBV18 and TRBJ2-3; D is possibly TRBD2 (7 bases). Germline V gene data show CDR1 as KGHSH and CDR2 as LQKENI. V lost 5 bases and J lost 2, with 14 bases in between. CDR3 length equals 15 residues.

In its sample, this clone was seen a few times. The V gene is TRBV7-9, the J gene TRBJ1-2; TRBD1 agrees at 7 bases. The germline V gene has CDR1 SEHNR and CDR2 FQNEAQ (reference sequence). Trimming took 5 bases from V and 5 from J; bases not matched to a gene: 14. The CDR3 contains 16 residues. CDR3 residues: CASSQGVGEITYGYTF. CDR3 nucleotide sequence: TGTGCCAGCAGCCAGGGGGTTGGAGAGATCACTTATGGCTACACCTTC.

The CDR3 bases are TGTGCCAGCAAGCCGACAGGGGTTCCTATCTCTGGAAACACCATATATTTT. Residues: CASKPTGVPISGNTIYF. This chain joins TRBV7-9 and TRBJ1-3; 8 bases align to TRBD1. In germline, CDR1 is SEHNR, CDR2 FQNEAQ (reference sequence). The CDR3 is 17 amino acids. V lost 7 bases, J lost 0 bases, and 11 bases stayed unmatched.

This clone was seen only a few times. The rearrangement uses TRBV18 and TRBJ2-2; TRBD2 aligns across 8 bases. V was clipped by 3 bases and J by 1 base; unmatched bases: 1. The CDR3 runs 15 residues. Germline V lookup: CDR1 KGHSH, CDR2 LQKENI. CDR3 DNA: TGTGCCAGCTCACCTAGCGGGGAGAACACCGGGGAGCTGTTTTTT. Translating gives CASSPSGENTGELFF.

This clone was recorded many times. This chain joins TRBV4-3 and TRBJ2-7; 10 nucleotides agree with TRBD2. Trimming at V came to 2 bases and at J to 2 bases, leaving 12 bases not matched to a gene. The germline gives CDR1 LGHNA, CDR2 YSLEER. There are 18 residues in the CDR3. CDR3 in amino acids: CASSQSLASSGRAYEQYF. The DNA for the CDR3 is TGCGCCAGCAGCCAATCTTTAGCTTCGAGCGGGAGGGCCTACGAGCAGTACTTC.